The T cell receptor (beta chain) under discussion was sequenced for a study of T cells expressing NK-cell markers. TCRdb re-called the 5' RACE reads; one entry per CDR3 protein, DNA not given. The ten top clones account for approximately 11%, within a sample of around 380,000 distinct CDR3 sequences. The CDR3 length is 13 residues. The chain recombines TRBV12-3 or TRBV12-4 with TRBJ2-1; TCRdb names TRBD2, which stays unverified in the absence of DNA. The source of this sequence is a woman aged 50 to 65 in good health. Source material: blood T cells: a sorted CD56 or NKG2C T cell subset, CD4+ or CD8+ T cells, or bulk PBMC T cells (not recorded which). The chain's CDR3 is CASTRDYNNEQFF.